A single sample is the source of the 5 T cell receptor beta chains below, sequenced in a study of molecular identifiers for immune sequencing clone quantification. From the PCR reads, TCRdb called clonotypes with MiXCR, one entry per CDR3 protein. The repertoire holds about 640,000 distinct CDR3 sequences, with about 20% as singletons. The specimen sequenced was naive CD8+ T cells from blood, with Jurkat cell RNA spiked in. The subset denotes: FACS-sorted CD8+CD4-CCR7+CD45RA+ naive T cells. The receptor set was obtained from a human donor in good health. Some libraries in this study had Jurkat cell RNA spiked in.

The chain is built from TRBV20-1 and TRBJ2-1; D perhaps matches TRBD1 (5 bases). The V end lost 0 bases, the J end lost 2 bases, and 11 bases lay between the germline ends. The CDR3 has 15 amino acids. Looked up from germline, CDR1 is DFQATT and CDR2 is SNEGSKA (reference sequence). This CDR3 reads CSARDRIGAYNEQFF. The CDR3 coding sequence is TGCAGTGCTAGAGATCGCATAGGGGCCTACAATGAGCAGTTCTTC.

This clonotype has a count of ten or more. This chain connects TRBV29-1 to TRBJ2-7, with a possible D match to TRBD1 (6 bases). CDR1 is SQVTM, CDR2 ANQGSEA, per germline. The ends were cut back, 5 bases at V and 2 bases at J, with 13 bases in the middle. This CDR3 spans 13 amino acids. CDR3 protein: CSVQGTYPYEQYF. CDR3 sequence (DNA): TGCAGCGTTCAGGGGACGTATCCCTACGAGCAGTACTTC.

In the case of this clonotype: It may be a read error: a sequence one base away is much more abundant. This chain uses TRBV14 with TRBJ2-5; 12 bases fit TRBD2. CDR3 length: 16 amino acids. Germline lookup yields CDR1 SGHDN and CDR2 FVKESK. DNA for the CDR3: TGTGCCAGCAGCCAAAGGACTAGCGGGGTCCAAGAGACCCGGTACTTC. Encoded protein: CASSQRTSGVQETRYF.

The V and J genes are TRBV28 and TRBJ2-7; no firm D call. The V gene's germline CDR1 is MDHEN and CDR2 SYDVKM. The CDR3 runs 14 residues. V was clipped by 1 base and J by 0 bases, with 7 bases between them. The CDR3: CASSLYASSYEQYF. The CDR3 coding sequence is TGTGCCAGCAGTTTATATGCGAGCTCCTACGAGCAGTACTTC.

This clonotype was recorded many times. The gene calls are TRBV6-5 and TRBJ2-7, with 8 bases that match TRBD1. The germline V gene encodes CDR1 MNHEY and CDR2 SVGAGI. CDR3 length: 16 amino acids. Trimming cost V 3 bases and J 2 bases; bases outside gene matches: 9. CDR3 in amino acids: CASSYSRQGNTYEQYF. CDR3 coding DNA: TGTGCCAGCAGTTATTCAAGACAGGGGAACACCTACGAGCAGTACTTC.